These 30 T cell receptor beta chains were sequenced from one sample in a study of T cells in Graves' hyperthyroidism and ophthalmopathy. TCR beta CDR3 regions were amplified from RNA. Initially, a first-round RT-PCR of the TCR CDR3 employed the HTBI primer set. TCRdb reanalysed the multiplex PCR reads using MiXCR and keeps one entry per CDR3 protein. The sample carries about 560,000 distinct CDR3 sequences, approximately 15% recorded once. The sample was blood. The receptors shown here come from a young woman with Graves' hyperthyroidism.

A note on this clonotype: The junction departs from germline at one end; a sequencing error may be responsible. The chain uses TRBV30 and TRBJ2-2; weak D call: TRBD1 (6 bases). This CDR3 is built from 13 residues. Germline-derived CDR1 and CDR2 are GTSNPN and SVGIG (reference sequence). CDR3 coding DNA: TGTGCCTGGAGTCGCAGGGGAACCGGGGAGCCGTTTTTT. Its translation is CAWSRRGTGEPFF.

The rearrangement links TRBV4-1 to TRBJ2-5; no definite D call. Trimming took off 1 base at V and 0 bases at J, with 9 bases between the two ends. CDR1 MGHRA and CDR2 YSYEKL come from the germline V gene. This CDR3 region has 15 residues. The DNA of the CDR3 is TGCGCCAGCAGCCAAGCGTCCAGGAACCAAGAGACCCAGTACTTC. It codes for CASSQASRNQETQYF.

A remark on this clonotype: This sequence may be a read error, since a much larger clone differs from it by one base. The CDR3 DNA is TGCAGTGCAATATGGGGGTCCACCTACAATGAGCAGTTCTTC. Its protein is CSAIWGSTYNEQFF. The rearrangement links TRBV20-1 to TRBJ2-1; D could derive from TRBD1 or TRBD2 (5 bases each). CDR1 is DFQATT and CDR2 is SNEGSKA in the germline V gene (reference sequence). The CDR3 is made up of 14 amino acids. Trimming removed 6 bases at V and 2 bases at J, with 14 bases between.

This clonotype showed up just a few times. The chain joins TRBV12-3 or TRBV12-4 to TRBJ1-1; D possibly corresponds to TRBD1 (6 bases). Trimming cost V 3 bases and J 7 bases, with 9 bases left between them. The CDR3 length is 12 residues. For the CDR3, the DNA is TGTGCCAGCAGTTTCAGGGGCTTTGAAGCTTTCTTT. Translating it yields CASSFRGFEAFF.

This clonotype was detected ten times or more. J is TRBJ2-3 and V is TRBV12-3 or TRBV12-4; D possibly corresponds to TRBD2 (5 bases). The V gene lost 6 bases and the J gene lost 1 base, with 23 bases spanning the gap. The CDR3 loop spans 18 amino acids. Here the CDR3 reads CASRPVVAPPGGTDTQYF. CDR3 nucleotide sequence: TGTGCCAGCAGGCCGGTTGTAGCCCCACCCGGGGGCACAGATACGCAGTATTTT.

This clonotype was recorded at least ten times. V gene TRBV6-1 combines with J gene TRBJ2-7; the D is unclear. Germline V gene lookup returns CDR1 MNHNS and CDR2 SASEGT. This CDR3 is 11 amino acids long. V shed 4 bases and J shed 5 bases, with 6 bases lying between them. The CDR3 is CASSGAHEQYF. The DNA for the CDR3 is TGTGCCAGCAGTGGGGCCCACGAGCAGTACTTC.

About this clonotype itself: A much larger clone differs by one base, so this may be a read error. V usage is TRBV11-3 and J usage is TRBJ2-1; TRBD2 matches at 13 bases. The CDR3 sequence is 13 residues long. CDR1 and CDR2 from the germline V gene are SGHNT and YENEEA. After removal of 8 bases from V and 12 bases from J, the junction contained 7 bases not matched to a gene. The CDR3 bases are TGTGCCAGCGGCGGACTAGCGGGAGTAGGGCAGTTCTTC. Its translation is CASGGLAGVGQFF.

As DNA, the CDR3 is TGCAGTGCTAGGCTCTTAGCCAAAAACATTCAGTACTTC. Encoded protein: CSARLLAKNIQYF. V usage is TRBV20-1 and J usage is TRBJ2-4, with no clear D. Germline V CDR1 and CDR2: DFQATT, SNEGSKA (reference sequence). Trimming took 3 bases from V and 0 from J, leaving 6 bases between them. CDR3 length: 13 amino acids.

In its sample, this clonotype was seen many times. This sequence joins TRBV30 and TRBJ1-1; D is unresolved. CDR3 length: 13 residues. V lost 3 bases and J 1 base, leaving 9 bases between the germline ends. Germline CDR1 is GTSNPN and CDR2 is SVGIG (reference sequence). The CDR3 sequence is CAWSSGANTEAFF. CDR3 coding DNA: TGTGCCTGGAGCTCAGGAGCGAACACTGAAGCTTTCTTT.

The chain carries TRBV5-1 and TRBJ2-5; D tentatively fits TRBD1 or TRBD2 (5 bases each). V lost 3 bases to trimming and J lost 9 bases, with 18 bases between them. CDR3 length: 14 amino acids. Germline-derived CDR1 and CDR2 are SGHRS and YFSETQ. CDR3 protein: CASSSEGRSLAQYF. The CDR3 DNA reads TGCGCCAGCAGCTCTGAGGGACGCTCTCTAGCCCAGTACTTC.

The CDR3 loop reads CASSLTDSGNTIYF. CDR3 nucleotides: TGTGCCAGCAGTTTGACTGATTCTGGAAACACCATATATTTT. The chain has TRBV12-3 or TRBV12-4 and TRBJ1-3, with D uncertain. V shed 3 bases and J shed 1 base, with 7 bases lying between them. The CDR3 sequence is 14 residues long.

There are many counts of this clonotype. The J gene is TRBJ1-6, the V gene TRBV3-1; 7 bases agree with TRBD1. V trimming: 8 bases; J trimming: 8 bases; junction bases outside the gene matches: 15. The length of the CDR3 is 16 residues. Germline V gene sequence: CDR1 LGHDT, CDR2 YNNKEL (reference sequence). Here the CDR3 reads CASSKGRGLQDSPLHF. DNA of the CDR3: TGTGCCAGCTCTAAGGGGAGGGGGCTACAAGATTCACCCCTCCACTTT.

This clonotype was found a few times. The chain uses TRBV5-8 and TRBJ1-3; tentatively, D is TRBD1 (5 bases). The CDR3 sequence is 17 residues long. V was cut by 4 bases and J by 0 bases, with 17 bases left in between. Germline CDR1 and CDR2: SGHTS and YDEGEE. This CDR3 reads CASSTIPAGRSGNTIYF. The CDR3 coding sequence is TGTGCCAGCAGCACCATACCGGCAGGGCGCTCTGGAAACACCATATATTTT.

Note on this clonotype: An end of the junction does not agree with germline; a read error may underlie this. The V call is TRBV29-1, the J call TRBJ2-7, with 10 bases matching TRBD2. Germline CDR1 and CDR2: SQVTM and ANQGSEA. This CDR3 spans 13 amino acids. The CDR3: CSGSGGRDYEQCF. The CDR3 coding sequence is TGCAGCGGTAGCGGGGGGAGAGACTACGAGCAGTGCTTC.

This clonotype was picked up a small number of times. The chain uses TRBV30 and TRBJ1-6; D unresolved. CDR3 length: 12 residues. The V end was cut by 7 bases, the J end by 8 bases, with 12 bases between. Germline CDR1 GTSNPN, CDR2 SVGIG (reference sequence). The CDR3 reads CASTKRHSPLHF. CDR3 sequence (DNA): TGTGCCTCGACGAAAAGGCATTCACCCCTCCACTTT.

This clonotype was seen at least ten times. The CDR3 bases are TGTGCCTGGAGGACAGGGGATGAGCAGTTCTTC. Translating gives CAWRTGDEQFF. The J gene is TRBJ2-1, the V gene TRBV30; 8 bases match TRBD1. Germline values: CDR1 GTSNPN, CDR2 SVGIG (reference sequence). Trimming took 3 bases from V and 8 from J; bases not matched to a gene: 0. The CDR3 consists of 11 residues.

This clonotype was picked up a small number of times. The genes are TRBV18 and TRBJ2-5, with D unresolved. This CDR3 is 13 amino acids long. V was clipped by 1 base and J by 2 bases, with 5 bases between them. CDR1 is KGHSH, CDR2 LQKENI, per germline. CDR3 residues: CASSPLNQETQYF. CDR3 nucleotide sequence: TGTGCCAGCTCACCACTAAATCAAGAGACCCAGTACTTC.

This clonotype was seen at least ten times. The V call is TRBV20-1, the J call TRBJ2-7; no clear D. The V gene lost 0 bases and the J gene lost 4 bases, with 7 bases spanning the gap. From germline, CDR1 is DFQATT and CDR2 SNEGSKA (reference sequence). The CDR3 runs 12 residues. Here the CDR3 DNA reads TGCAGTGCTAGAGATAATGCTTACGAGCAGTACTTC. Protein product: CSARDNAYEQYF.

This clonotype was seen at least ten times. CDR3 in amino acids: CSARTGSGETQYF. The CDR3, as DNA: TGCAGTGCTAGAACTGGGTCCGGGGAGACCCAGTACTTC. The genes are TRBV20-1 and TRBJ2-5; D is uncertain. Germline V CDR1 and CDR2: DFQATT, SNEGSKA (reference sequence). The CDR3 consists of 13 residues. Trimming removed 2 bases at V and 5 bases at J, with 12 bases between.

There are many counts of this clonotype. The rearrangement joins TRBV6-2 or TRBV6-3 to TRBJ2-1; TRBD2 agrees at 7 bases. Looked up from germline, CDR1 is MNHEY and CDR2 is SVGEGT. Losses at the gene ends were 7 bases for V and 0 bases for J; bases not matched to a gene: 18. This CDR3 comprises 19 residues. The CDR3 loop reads CASNRSGKLASSSYNEQFF. The CDR3 bases are TGTGCCAGCAATCGGTCGGGGAAACTAGCGAGCAGCTCCTACAATGAGCAGTTCTTC.

This clonotype was counted at least ten times. The chain recombines TRBV20-1 with TRBJ2-1; D uncertain. Germline-derived CDR1 and CDR2 are DFQATT and SNEGSKA (reference sequence). Trimming removed 1 base at V and 9 bases at J, with 10 bases between. The CDR3 covers 12 residues. In nucleotides, the CDR3 is TGCAGTGCTAGAGCCGTGCGGAGTGAGCAGTTCTTC. Encoded protein: CSARAVRSEQFF.

This clonotype was detected a few times. The chain links TRBV5-6 to TRBJ2-7; 11 bases are shared with TRBD2. Germline V lookup: CDR1 SGHDT, CDR2 YYEEEE. The CDR3 totals 15 residues. With V trimmed by 4 bases and J by 3 bases, 6 bases remained unmatched. CDR3 sequence reads: CASSQPGLAVYEQYF. The DNA for the CDR3 is TGTGCCAGCAGCCAGCCGGGACTAGCGGTCTACGAGCAGTACTTC.

Many counts were recorded for this clonotype. V gene TRBV29-1 combines with J gene TRBJ2-4, with D perhaps TRBD1 (6 bases). V shed 4 bases and J shed 0 bases, with 13 bases lying between them. CDR3 length: 15 residues. Germline CDR1 reads SQVTM; CDR2 reads ANQGSEA. CDR3 sequence: CSVGSDSLAKNIQYF. In DNA, the CDR3 is TGCAGCGTTGGGTCGGACAGTTTAGCCAAAAACATTCAGTACTTC.

Only a few counts were recorded for this clonotype. Being one base from a much bigger clone, this may be a read error. The rearrangement uses TRBV7-6 and TRBJ2-1; 13 bases match TRBD2. Germline values: CDR1 SGHVS, CDR2 FNYEAQ. The V and J ends lost 5 bases and 6 bases, in that order; junction bases with no gene match: 1. This CDR3 has 14 residues. The chain's CDR3 is CASSRTSGGNEQFF. In DNA form, the CDR3 reads TGTGCCAGCAGCCGGACTAGCGGGGGCAATGAGCAGTTCTTC.

This chain uses TRBV6-7 with TRBJ1-2; D uncertain. TRBV6-7 counts as an open reading frame of uncertain function. V was pared by 5 bases and J by 5 bases, with 12 bases between. This CDR3 is built from 13 residues. This CDR3 reads CASSHGRGYGYTF. CDR3 DNA sequence: TGTGCCAGCAGTCACGGACGTGGGTATGGCTACACCTTC.

This clonotype was detected a few times. The gene calls are TRBV6-1 and TRBJ2-7, with D maybe TRBD2 (6 bases). The CDR3 has 13 residues. Germline V gene lookup returns CDR1 MNHNS and CDR2 SASEGT. V lost 5 bases and J lost 1, with 9 bases in between. CDR3 amino acids: CASSRSGSYEQYF. The CDR3 DNA sequence: TGTGCCAGCAGTCGCAGCGGGTCCTACGAGCAGTACTTC.

This clonotype came up many times. This chain uses TRBV24-1 with TRBJ2-1, with 9 bases identical to TRBD2. The V and J ends lost 7 bases and 1 base, in that order; junction bases with no gene match: 4. From germline, CDR1 is KGHDR and CDR2 SFDVKD. This CDR3 spans 15 amino acids. CDR3 nucleotide sequence: TGTGCCACCAGAGGTAGCGGGGGTTCCTACAATGAGCAGTTCTTC. It specifies CATRGSGGSYNEQFF.

This clonotype was found a few times. The V call is TRBV5-1, the J call TRBJ1-4; D call uncertain. Trimming cost V 0 bases and J 0 bases, with 6 bases left between them. The CDR3 loop spans 15 amino acids. Germline CDR1 SGHRS, CDR2 YFSETQ. The CDR3: CASSLGEATNEKLFF. As DNA, the CDR3 is TGCGCCAGCAGCTTGGGAGAAGCAACTAATGAAAAACTGTTTTTT.

The table lists this clonotype with many counts. This chain joins TRBV6-2 or TRBV6-3 and TRBJ2-1; 8 bases line up with TRBD1. Germline lookup yields CDR1 MNHEY and CDR2 SVGEGT. This CDR3 is built from 16 residues. The V gene end was trimmed by 4 bases and the J gene end by 5 bases; junction bases not matched to a gene: 10. The CDR3 sequence: CASSFKGTGDHNEQFF. The CDR3 nucleotides read TGTGCCAGCAGTTTCAAAGGGACAGGCGATCACAATGAGCAGTTCTTC.

This chain joins TRBV28 and TRBJ1-4; no clear D. CDR1 is MDHEN, CDR2 SYDVKM, per germline. The V end lost 7 bases, the J end lost 8 bases, and 11 bases lay between the germline ends. The CDR3 is 12 residues long. The CDR3 nucleotides are TGTGCCAGCACCGCAGGCGCAGAAAAACTGTTTTTT. Amino acids: CASTAGAEKLFF.